The rows below give T cell receptor beta chains drawn from one sample of a study of OX40 agonist ivuxolimab in advanced cancers. Libraries were prepared by immunoSEQ multiplex PCR; TCRdb keeps only in-frame clonotypes and omits some of them. Of under 90,000 clones in the sample, around 83% are singletons; the top ten hold about 0.22%. This sample comprised CD4+ or CD8+ T cells sorted from blood, obtained in a trial of the OX40 agonist ivuxolimab. These receptors were obtained from an adult with an advanced solid tumor such as melanoma, head and neck, liver or kidney cancer. CDR3s include the opening cysteine and the closing phenylalanine or tryptophan. Each record gives: clone size, J gene, V gene, CDR3 length, D gene, CDR3 DNA, CDR3 protein. The D gene is left open where the match is weak. Expanded clones get a size class; other rows say once, few or many, or leave the size out.

>.|TRBJ2-3|TRBV5-1|14|.
TGCGCCAGCAGCTTGGCCCAACTCTCGGATACGCAGTATTTT
CASSLAQLSDTQYF
>.|TRBJ1-5|TRBV7-9|17|TRBD1
TGTGCCAGCAGCCCCGGACAGGGAGGGTCCGGTAATCAGCCCCAGCATTTT
CASSPGQGGSGNQPQHF
>few|TRBJ2-2|TRBV19|15|TRBD2
TGTGCCAGTAGGGCTAGCGGGCGATACACCGGGGAGCTGTTTTTT
CASRASGRYTGELFF
>.|TRBJ2-3|TRBV4-1|18|TRBD2
TGCGCCAGCAGCCCCCAGGATGTAGCGGGAGGTCTTACAGATACGCAGTATTTT
CASSPQDVAGGLTDTQYF
>few|TRBJ1-6|TRBV5-1|13|.
TGCGCCAGCAGCTTGTTAAAAGAGTCACCCCTCCACTTT
CASSLLKESPLHF
>once|TRBJ1-4|TRBV27|14|.
TGTGCCAGCAGGTCCTTAGGGAGGGATGAAAAACTGTTTTTT
CASRSLGRDEKLFF
>.|TRBJ2-7|TRBV27|13|TRBD2
TGTGCCAGCGGGGCTAGCGGTACCTACGAGCAGTACTTC
CASGASGTYEQYF
>.|TRBJ2-3|TRBV7-3|15|.
TGTGCCAGCAGCCCCCAAAGCGGATACACAGATACGCAGTATTTT
CASSPQSGYTDTQYF
>few|TRBJ1-4|TRBV9|15|.
TGTGCCAGCAGCGTAGCCGGAGCAACTAATGAAAAACTGTTTTTT
CASSVAGATNEKLFF
>.|TRBJ2-4|TRBV6-6|16|.
TGTGCCAGCAGTATGGGAGCCGGTACGGCCAAAAACATTCAGTACTTC
CASSMGAGTAKNIQYF
>.|TRBJ1-3|TRBV29-1|12|.
TGCAGCGTCAACAAGGCAGGAAACACCATATATTTT
CSVNKAGNTIYF
>.|TRBJ2-2|TRBV4-2|14|TRBD1
TGTGCCAGCAGGGAGACAGGGACCCCCGGGGAGCTGTTTTTT
CASRETGTPGELFF
>.|TRBJ2-1|TRBV18|13|.
TGTGCCAGCTCACCGGGGCTAGTCGATGAGCAGTTCTTC
CASSPGLVDEQFF
>.|TRBJ2-3|TRBV5-5|15|.
TGTGCCAGCAGCTTCGGGGACCAGAGCGCAGATACGCAGTATTTT
CASSFGDQSADTQYF
>.|TRBJ1-5|TRBV27|17|.
TGTGCCAGCAGTTTATCGGCAGAGTTGTATAGCAATCAGCCCCAGCATTTT
CASSLSAELYSNQPQHF
>.|TRBJ1-2|TRBV9|15|.
TGTGCCAGCAGATCAGGGATCTTAGCTAACTATGGCTACACCTTC
CASRSGILANYGYTF
>once|TRBJ1-1|TRBV11-1|13|TRBD1
TGTGCCAGCAACCACGAGAGGACAGGGAAAGCTTTCTTT
CASNHERTGKAFF
>.|TRBJ1-2|TRBV25-1|12|TRBD1
TGTGCCAGCAGTGAGGGGGACAGAGGCTACACCTTC
CASSEGDRGYTF
>.|TRBJ1-2|TRBV7-9|14|TRBD1
TGTGCCAGCAGGAGGACAGGGGGAAACTATGGCTACACCTTC
CASRRTGGNYGYTF
>.|TRBJ2-7|TRBV4-3|14|TRBD1
TGCGCCAGCAGCCAACGGCAGGGGGACTACGAGCAGTACTTC
CASSQRQGDYEQYF
>.|TRBJ2-5|TRBV9|17|.
TGTGCCAGCAGCGTAGCCCCCAGGACTCGACTGCAAGAGACCCAGTACTTC
CASSVAPRTRLQETQYF
>.|TRBJ2-5|TRBV5-4|15|TRBD1
TGTGCCAGCAGCTCTACGACAGGGGTCCGGGAGACCCAGTACTTC
CASSSTTGVRETQYF
>.|TRBJ1-1|TRBV5-1|12|.
TGCGCCAGCAGCTCCGGACAGACTGAAGCTTTCTTT
CASSSGQTEAFF
>.|TRBJ1-2|TRBV11-2|15|TRBD1
TGTGCCAGCAGCTCAACCGGGACAGGGATCTATGGCTACACCTTC
CASSSTGTGIYGYTF
>.|TRBJ2-1|TRBV5-1|13|.
TGCGCCAGCAGCCAGGGGATGATGGATGAGCAGTTCTTC
CASSQGMMDEQFF
>.|TRBJ2-6|TRBV4-3|17|.
TGCGCCAGCAGCCAAGATGACCCACGCTCTGGGGCCAACGTCCTGACTTTC
CASSQDDPRSGANVLTF
>once|TRBJ1-4|TRBV18|13|.
TGTGCCAGCTCACCACCGGATAGTGAAAAACTGTTTTTT
CASSPPDSEKLFF
>.|TRBJ2-1|TRBV28|15|TRBD2
TGTGCCAGCAGCCTGGGACTAGCGGGGGTCAATGAGCAGTTCTTC
CASSLGLAGVNEQFF
>.|TRBJ2-1|TRBV7-3|13|.
TGTGCCAGCAGCTTCTCAGAAAACAATGAGCAGTTCTTC
CASSFSENNEQFF